This T cell receptor beta chain emerged from a study of shared clonotypes between healthy human individuals (TCRdb year 2020). With respect to the entire study: Three men and two women, aged 18 to 49 years, made up the cohort. Per donor, three plates each were used for CD4 naive and CD4 memory, two for CD8 naive, and one for CD8 memory. Blood TCR repertoires of a handful of healthy adults were deeply sequenced to estimate repertoire size and the extent of clonotype sharing between individuals. To increase sequencing depth and limit assay-specific biases, TCR repertoire library preparation and sequencing were carried out by different laboratories using diverse techniques. Between about 0.94 and 8.9 billion PBMCs per donor were obtained by leukapheresis. What the research found in general, with its limitations: Estimated clonotype richness was generally larger for naive than for memory subsets. Across several donors, 5% to 6% of naive CD4, approximately 3.6% of naive CD8, 2.3% of memory CD4, and approximately 0.4% of memory CD8 clonotypes were shared. Rarefaction of sorted-subset datasets indicated incomplete sequencing despite the large sequencing depth. Only blood was sampled, and tissue TCR repertoires likely differ from those in blood. Pairwise subsampling led to the expectation that sequencing depth would affect the degree of clonotype sharing among donors. Because the study included a small number of donors, the genetic and exposure-history diversity represented was limited. Compared with non-shared clonotypes, the clonotypes found in all four sorted-subset donors had higher generation probabilities.

The CDR3 measures 12 amino acids from cysteine to phenylalanine. The kept DNA is CDR3 alone, 36 bases in frame from the first base. For CDR1 and CDR2, the germline V gene lists SGHTA and FQGNSA. V drops 5 bases and J drops 7 bases, leaving 8 bases in between. About this clone itself: What this receptor recognizes is not known. No base-level quality is on record; no much larger clone is a single base apart.

Healthy HIV-negative adults with no recently reported acute infections or vaccinations were included as donors. Every donor was a Caucasian adult living in Nashville, Tennessee, USA. CD4+ T cells were enriched by magnetic negative selection, after which naive cells were positively selected on CD45RA and the negative fraction was taken as the memory subset. After blood collection by leukapheresis, PBMCs were isolated using Ficoll-Histopaque density gradient centrifugation and then cryopreserved in the vapor phase of liquid nitrogen. Analytical flow cytometry was used to check the purity and quantity of every magnetically sorted T cell population. From each sorted fraction, genomic DNA was isolated and quantified by UV absorbance on a Nanodrop 2000c. Using the deep immunoSEQ assay, multiplex PCR amplified TCR CDR3 regions from genomic DNA. Genomic DNA extracted from each cell subset was distributed evenly over all wells of several immunoSEQ 96-well plates, and each plate served as one replicate. For sorted subsets, each replicate PCR was loaded with around 220 ng genomic DNA, equivalent to roughly 30,000 T cell genomes. Purified libraries were quantified with a Qubit 3.0 fluorometer, sized on a Bioanalyzer 2100, and re-quantified with the KAPA Library Quantification kit. Every immunoSEQ 96-well plate was sequenced on a separate single-read 150-cycle Illumina NextSeq 550 flow cell. From the authors' description of their analysis: Because only junctional sequences without quality scores were contained in the immunoSEQ output, filtering matching that applied to full-length reads could not be performed. To assign V/J genes and CDR3, sequences were annotated using PyIR, a Python wrapper for IgBLAST v1.9, with IMGT germline references. Any read was removed if the V/J assignment was weak (E-value above 1e-6), the CDR3 was missing, or the read contained stop codons, out-of-frame junctions, or ambiguous translated residues. A V3J clonotype was defined by an identical inferred V gene, J gene, and CDR3 amino acid sequence. To compute the percentage overlap between repertoires, the number of shared unique clonotypes was divided by the size of the smaller repertoire. Richness of each repertoire was evaluated using RTK rarefaction, the Chao1 estimator, and Recon v2.1 estimates of unobserved clonotypes. Generation probabilities were computed with OLGA for all TCRbeta clonotypes obtained by the gDNA method from several donors. Here the immuneACCESS table is served through TCRdb, limited to in-frame sequences with V and J called. Missing clones are a known gap in these copies; in checked studies unresolved V genes cover under half, and the rest lacks a known reason. V and J calls and clone size are given by that table; D and trimming were obtained from the DNA. In all, the sample holds roughly 2.6 million clones, and 90% to 95% of those were seen once. More than 0.12% of the sample comes from the top ten.

The chain joins TRBV7-2 to TRBJ1-4; the D gene remains uncertain. Sequencing was carried out using naive CD4+ T cells sorted from blood. The cell subset or site label for this specimen denotes: CD45RA+ positively selected. This clonotype was obtained from a man younger than 35 in good health. The CDR3 reads as follows: CASSPGGEKLFF. The nucleotide sequence reads as follows: TGTGCCAGCAGCCCCGGAGGTGAAAAACTGTTTTTT.